The 25 T cell receptor beta chains below come from one sample, sequenced in a study of T cells in tuberculosis. Profiling relied on immunoSEQ multiplex PCR, and the TCRdb table lists in-frame clones only, not all of them. The table has about 58,000 clones, nearly 90% seen once. Sorting used thawed, overnight-rested PBMC stained with anti-CD3, a viability dye and GMM-loaded CD1B tetramer. The lipid loaded on the CD1B tetramers was C32 glucose monomycolate from Rhodococcus equi. Sequencing used CD1b-GMM tetramer-negative cells sorted from PBMCs. The receptors shown here come from an adult woman with latent tuberculosis.

The chain has TRBV30 and TRBJ2-3, with TRBD1 matching 9 bases. Germline V gene sequence: CDR1 GTSNPN, CDR2 SVGIG (reference sequence). Germline trimming cut 5 bases from V and 6 bases from J; bases unmatched to any gene: 9. The CDR3 covers 14 residues. The CDR3 sequence: CAWQQGAGSDTQYF. CDR3 sequence (DNA): TGTGCCTGGCAACAGGGGGCGGGGTCCGATACGCAGTATTTT.

The chain carries TRBV27 and TRBJ2-7; weak D call: TRBD2 (6 bases). The V gene lost 2 bases and the J gene lost 0 bases, with 14 bases spanning the gap. The V gene's germline CDR1 is MNHEY and CDR2 SMNVEV (reference sequence). The CDR3 extends over 16 amino acids. Here the CDR3 reads CASSLNTGTGSYEQYF. Here the CDR3 DNA reads TGTGCCAGCAGTTTAAACACTGGGACTGGCTCCTACGAGCAGTACTTC.

The chain is built from TRBV7-9 and TRBJ2-2; a weak D match, TRBD1 (6 bases). V was pared by 3 bases and J by 1 base, with 12 bases between. CDR1 SEHNR and CDR2 FQNEAQ come from the germline V gene (reference sequence). The CDR3 runs 16 residues. CDR3 sequence: CASSLDRVWNTGELFF. The CDR3 region has the DNA TGTGCCAGCAGCTTGGACAGAGTTTGGAACACCGGGGAGCTGTTTTTT.

The V call is TRBV7-9, the J call TRBJ2-5; unclear D gene. The DNA end favors TRBJ2-7, so the J call may be wrong. Germline V gene data show CDR1 as SEHNR and CDR2 as FQNEAQ (reference sequence). CDR3 length equals 13 residues. The DNA of the CDR3 is TGTGCCAGCAGCTTACAGGCCTCCTACGAGCAGTACTTC. Translation: CASSLQASYEQYF.

The chain is built from TRBV7-2 and TRBJ2-7; D perhaps matches TRBD1 (6 bases). The CDR3 consists of 15 residues. Trimming took 2 bases from V and 1 from J, leaving 12 bases between them. CDR1 is SGHTA and CDR2 is FQGNSA in the germline V gene. The CDR3 region is CASSLRTGQSYEQYF. CDR3 bases: TGTGCCAGCAGCTTACGGACTGGACAGTCCTACGAGCAGTACTTC.

V and J are TRBV28 and TRBJ2-1; a possible D gene is TRBD2 (6 bases). CDR1 MDHEN and CDR2 SYDVKM come from the germline V gene. The CDR3 spans 18 residues. Trimming removed 2 bases at V and 0 bases at J, with 17 bases between. In nucleotides, the CDR3 is TGTGCCAGCAGTTTAATAGGAAGCGGGCGTAACTCCTACAATGAGCAGTTCTTC. Its protein product is CASSLIGSGRNSYNEQFF.

The rearrangement uses TRBV7-8 and TRBJ2-1, with a possible D match to TRBD2 (6 bases). With 7 bases removed from V and 7 bases from J, the gap between germline ends came to 14 bases. The CDR3 extends over 13 amino acids. Per germline, CDR1 SGHVS and CDR2 FQNEAQ. CDR3 coding DNA: TGTGCCAGCAACGACCGTGGGAGGAATGAGCAGTTCTTC. This codes for CASNDRGRNEQFF.

This clone showed up just once. The chain joins TRBV7-2 to TRBJ2-3, with TRBD1 identical over 8 bases. V shed 6 bases and J 4 bases; nucleotides not matched to a gene: 3. Per germline, CDR1 SGHTA and CDR2 FQGNSA. CDR3 length: 13 amino acids. CDR3: CASRSGGADTQYF. In DNA, the CDR3 is TGTGCCAGCAGGTCAGGGGGCGCAGATACGCAGTATTTT. Using reference TRBV7-2 and TRBJ2-3 for the parts outside the CDR3, the full variable domain is GAGVSQSPSNKVTEKGKDVELRCDPISGHTALYWYRQSLGQGLEFLIYFQGNSAPDKSGLPSDRFSAERTGGSVSTLTIQRTQQEDSAVYLCASRSGGADTQYFGPGTRLTVL.

This rearrangement joins TRBV6-5 to TRBJ2-6; D gene unclear. The CDR3 covers 14 residues. The germline CDR1 and CDR2 sequences are MNHEY and SVGAGI. Trimming took off 0 bases at V and 4 bases at J, with 4 bases between the two ends. In DNA form, the CDR3 reads TGTGCCAGCAGTTACTCGTCAGGGGCCAACGTCCTGACTTTC. It specifies CASSYSSGANVLTF.

V gene TRBV9 combines with J gene TRBJ2-3, with 9 bases identical to TRBD2. J was trimmed by 1 base and V by 0 bases; bases with no gene match: 3. This CDR3 is 16 amino acids long. The germline CDR1 and CDR2 sequences are SGDLS and YYNGEE. CDR3 loop: CASSVGWTSGTDTQYF. In DNA, the CDR3 is TGTGCCAGCAGCGTAGGTTGGACTAGCGGCACAGATACGCAGTATTTT.

The chain has TRBV15 and TRBJ2-5, with D possibly matching TRBD1 (6 bases). The ends were cut back, 4 bases at V and 1 base at J, with 10 bases in the middle. From germline, CDR1 is LNHNV and CDR2 YYDKDF (reference sequence). The CDR3 covers 14 residues. CDR3 DNA sequence: TGTGCCACCAGCACCTTGGACAGCCAAGAGACCCAGTACTTC. Its protein is CATSTLDSQETQYF. The full variable domain, its missing parts supplied by reference TRBV15 and TRBJ2-5, is DAMVIQNPRYQVTQFGKPVTLSCSQTLNHNVMYWYQQKSSQAPKLLFHYYDKDFNNEADTPDNFQSRRPNTSFCFLDIRSPGLGDTAMYLCATSTLDSQETQYFGPGTRLLVL.

The chain employs TRBV6-1 and TRBJ1-2; a weak D match, TRBD1 (6 bases). Trimming pared 5 bases from V and 4 bases from J, leaving 11 bases between. The length of the CDR3 is 13 residues. CDR1 and CDR2 (germline): MNHNS, SASEGT. As DNA, the CDR3 is TGTGCCAGCAGTCCCACAGGGTTCTATGGCTACACCTTC. It codes for CASSPTGFYGYTF.

This clone was seen a single time. The chain combines TRBV28 with TRBJ1-5; D is perhaps TRBD1 (6 bases). The V end was cut by 5 bases, the J end by 5 bases, with 19 bases between. The CDR3 consists of 16 residues. Germline V gives CDR1 MDHEN, CDR2 SYDVKM. CDR3 amino acids: CASSPPSRGFDQPQHF. CDR3 coding DNA: TGTGCCAGCAGTCCACCCTCCAGGGGATTCGATCAGCCCCAGCATTTT.

The count of this clone is one. This chain connects TRBV7-2 to TRBJ2-1; a weak D match, TRBD2 (6 bases). Germline lookup yields CDR1 SGHTA and CDR2 FQGNSA. The V end was cut by 2 bases, the J end by 0 bases, with 17 bases between. The CDR3 extends over 18 amino acids. The CDR3 loop is CASSLPSSLAASYNEQFF. As DNA, the CDR3 is TGTGCCAGCAGCTTACCCTCGAGTTTAGCGGCCTCCTACAATGAGCAGTTCTTC.

The chain is built from TRBV19 and TRBJ1-2; 11 bases align to TRBD1. The CDR3 extends over 13 amino acids. CDR1 and CDR2 from the germline V gene are LNHDA and SQIVND (reference sequence). The V and J ends lost 7 bases and 7 bases, in that order; junction bases with no gene match: 5. CDR3 DNA sequence: TGTGCCAGTACAGGACAGGGGGCGGCTGGCTACACCTTC. It translates to CASTGQGAAGYTF.

The chain uses TRBV28 and TRBJ2-3; D is ambiguous. This CDR3 contains 14 residues. V shed 2 bases and J shed 1 base, with 7 bases lying between them. CDR1 and CDR2 from the germline V gene are MDHEN and SYDVKM. In DNA, the CDR3 is TGTGCCAGCAGTTTACGGGTGCGCACAGATACGCAGTATTTT. It specifies CASSLRVRTDTQYF.

This clone appeared once. The V call is TRBV5-1, the J call TRBJ1-1; no clear D. V lost 0 bases to trimming and J lost 2 bases, with 17 bases between them. Germline V lookup: CDR1 SGHRS, CDR2 YFSETQ. The CDR3 runs 17 residues. CDR3 DNA sequence: TGCGCCAGCAGCTTGGCCGTGTTGACCGGGTCAAACACTGAAGCTTTCTTT. Amino acids: CASSLAVLTGSNTEAFF.

The chain joins TRBV4-2 to TRBJ2-1, with D perhaps matching TRBD1 (5 bases). V was pared by 2 bases and J by 7 bases, with 9 bases between. Looked up from germline, CDR1 is LGHNA and CDR2 is YNFKEQ. The CDR3 has 13 amino acids. CDR3 bases: TGTGCCAGCAGCCAACAGGGAACGAATGAGCAGTTCTTC. This gives the protein CASSQQGTNEQFF.

The chain recombines TRBV4-1 with TRBJ2-7; 10 positions agree with TRBD1. Trimming took 3 bases from V and 2 from J; bases not matched to a gene: 10. The CDR3 has 17 amino acids. Germline V gene sequence: CDR1 MGHRA, CDR2 YSYEKL. This CDR3 is CASSQGLDRGFTYEQYF. The CDR3 bases are TGCGCCAGCAGCCAGGGTTTGGACAGGGGGTTTACCTACGAGCAGTACTTC.

V is TRBV11-2 and J is TRBJ1-4, with D unresolved. Germline CDR1 and CDR2: SGHAT and FQNNGV. The length of the CDR3 is 13 residues. V gave up 6 bases and J gave up 7 bases, with 12 bases separating them. The CDR3, as DNA: TGTGCCAGCAGTGAAGGGAGGACTGAAAAACTGTTTTTT. This encodes CASSEGRTEKLFF. Full variable domain (outside the CDR3, taken from reference TRBV11-2 and TRBJ1-4): EAGVAQSPRYKIIEKRQSVAFWCNPISGHATLYWYQQILGQGPKLLIQFQNNGVVDDSQLPKDRFSAERLKGVDSTLKIQPAKLEDSAVYLCASSEGRTEKLFFGSGTQLSVL.

The count of this clone is one. The chain uses TRBV4-1 and TRBJ1-5; no clear D. Trimming shortened V by 1 base and J by 2 bases, and 15 bases separated the two germline ends. The CDR3 is 17 residues long. Germline-derived CDR1 and CDR2 are MGHRA and YSYEKL. The CDR3: CASSQVGGRSRNQPQHF. The DNA of the CDR3 is TGCGCCAGCAGCCAAGTCGGCGGGAGGTCGCGCAATCAGCCCCAGCATTTT.

The gene calls are TRBV7-9 and TRBJ2-1; D is ambiguous. The CDR3 extends over 12 amino acids. Trimming left V 4 bases short and J 5 bases short, with 6 bases between. Germline V CDR1 and CDR2: SEHNR, FQNEAQ (reference sequence). The CDR3 nucleotides are TGTGCCAGCAGCTATTTCGACAATGAGCAGTTCTTC. This gives the protein CASSYFDNEQFF.

The rearrangement uses TRBV28 and TRBJ1-5; TRBD1 matches at 8 bases. The CDR3 has 14 amino acids. J was trimmed by 4 bases and V by 3 bases; bases with no gene match: 2. Germline lookup yields CDR1 MDHEN and CDR2 SYDVKM. The CDR3 DNA follows: TGTGCCAGCAGTTTGTACAGGGGGAATCAGCCCCAGCATTTT. It translates to CASSLYRGNQPQHF.

The chain recombines TRBV30 with TRBJ2-3; TRBD1 is a possible D gene (5 bases). Germline lookup yields CDR1 GTSNPN and CDR2 SVGIG (reference sequence). The CDR3 is 14 amino acids. V lost 0 bases, J lost 3 bases, and 10 bases lay in between. The CDR3 region has the DNA TGTGCCTGGAGTGTACGTTACAGGACAGATACGCAGTATTTT. It codes for CAWSVRYRTDTQYF.

This clone has just one count. The chain joins TRBV27 to TRBJ2-5; 8 nucleotides line up with TRBD2. The CDR3 consists of 16 residues. The germline V gene encodes CDR1 MNHEY and CDR2 SMNVEV (reference sequence). V gave up 2 bases and J gave up 4 bases; unmatched junction bases: 9. Written as DNA, the CDR3 is TGTGCCAGCAGTTTAAGCTCCCTTCTAGCGGGAGAGACCCAGTACTTC. Amino acid sequence: CASSLSSLLAGETQYF.